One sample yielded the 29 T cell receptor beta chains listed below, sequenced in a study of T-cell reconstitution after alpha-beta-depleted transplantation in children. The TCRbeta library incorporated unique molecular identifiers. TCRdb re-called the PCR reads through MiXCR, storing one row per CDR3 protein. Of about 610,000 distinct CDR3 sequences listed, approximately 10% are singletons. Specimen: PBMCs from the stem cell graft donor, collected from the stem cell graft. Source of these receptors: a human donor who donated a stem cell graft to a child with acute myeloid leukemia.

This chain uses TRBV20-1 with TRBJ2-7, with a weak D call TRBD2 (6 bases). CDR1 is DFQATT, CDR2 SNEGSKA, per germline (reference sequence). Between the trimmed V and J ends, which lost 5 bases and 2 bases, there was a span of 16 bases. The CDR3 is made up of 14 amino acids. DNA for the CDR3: TGCAGTGCTTGGCGGGACTCCTCTGCCTACGAGCAGTACTTC. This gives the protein CSAWRDSSAYEQYF.

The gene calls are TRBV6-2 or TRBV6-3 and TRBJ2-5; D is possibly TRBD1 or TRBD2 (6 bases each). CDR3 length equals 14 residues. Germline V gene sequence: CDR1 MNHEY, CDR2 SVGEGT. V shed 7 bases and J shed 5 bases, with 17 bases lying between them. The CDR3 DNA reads TGTGCCAGCAATCGAGGGGGGCCGCTGGAGACCCAGTACTTC. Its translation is CASNRGGPLETQYF.

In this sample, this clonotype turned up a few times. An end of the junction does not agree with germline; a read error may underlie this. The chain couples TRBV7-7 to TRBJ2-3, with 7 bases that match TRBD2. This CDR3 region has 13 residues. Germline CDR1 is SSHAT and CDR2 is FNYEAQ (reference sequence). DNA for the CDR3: TGTGCTAGCAGCGGGACTGTCACAGATACGCAGTATTTT. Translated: CASSGTVTDTQYF. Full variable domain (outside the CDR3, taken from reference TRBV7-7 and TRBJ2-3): GAGVSQSPRYKVTKRGQDVTLRCDPISSHATLYWYQQALGQGPEFLTYFNYEAQPDKSGLPSDRFSAERPEGSISTLTIQRTEQRDSAMYRCASSGTVTDTQYFGPGTRLTVL.

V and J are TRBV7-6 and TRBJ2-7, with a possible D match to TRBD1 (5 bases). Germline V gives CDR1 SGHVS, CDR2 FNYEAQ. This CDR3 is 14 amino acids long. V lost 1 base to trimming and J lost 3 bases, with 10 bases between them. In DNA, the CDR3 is TGTGCCAGCAGCTTAGGACCACAGGACTACGAGCAGTACTTC. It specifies CASSLGPQDYEQYF.

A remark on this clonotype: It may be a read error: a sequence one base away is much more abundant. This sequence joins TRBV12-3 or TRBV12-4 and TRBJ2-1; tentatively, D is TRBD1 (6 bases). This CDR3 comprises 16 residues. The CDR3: CACSPGQTISYNEQFF. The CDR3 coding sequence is TGTGCCTGCAGCCCCGGACAGACAATCTCCTACAATGAGCAGTTCTTC.

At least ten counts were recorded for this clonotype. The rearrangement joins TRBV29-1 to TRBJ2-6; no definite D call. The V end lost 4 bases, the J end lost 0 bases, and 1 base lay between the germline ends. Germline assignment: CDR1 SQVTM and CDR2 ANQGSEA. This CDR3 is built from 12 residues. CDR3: CSVVSGANVLTF. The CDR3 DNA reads TGCAGCGTTGTCTCTGGGGCCAACGTCCTGACTTTC.

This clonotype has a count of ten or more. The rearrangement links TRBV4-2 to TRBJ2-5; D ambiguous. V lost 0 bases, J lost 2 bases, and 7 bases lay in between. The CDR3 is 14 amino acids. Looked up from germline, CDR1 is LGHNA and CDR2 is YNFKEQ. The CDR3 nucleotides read TGTGCCAGCAGCCAAGATGGGCAGCAAGAGACCCAGTACTTC. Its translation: CASSQDGQQETQYF.

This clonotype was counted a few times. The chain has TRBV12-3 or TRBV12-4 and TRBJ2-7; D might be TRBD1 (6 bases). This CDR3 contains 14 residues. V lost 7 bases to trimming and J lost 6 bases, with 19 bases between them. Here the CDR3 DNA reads TGTGCCAGCACCCTGGACCGACAGGCAAGCGAGCAGTACTTC. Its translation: CASTLDRQASEQYF.

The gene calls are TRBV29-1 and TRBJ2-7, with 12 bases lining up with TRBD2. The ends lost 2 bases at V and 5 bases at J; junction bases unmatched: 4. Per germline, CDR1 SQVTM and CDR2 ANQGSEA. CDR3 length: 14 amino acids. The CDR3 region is CSVELAGGPHEQYF. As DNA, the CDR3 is TGCAGCGTTGAACTAGCGGGAGGGCCGCACGAGCAGTACTTC.

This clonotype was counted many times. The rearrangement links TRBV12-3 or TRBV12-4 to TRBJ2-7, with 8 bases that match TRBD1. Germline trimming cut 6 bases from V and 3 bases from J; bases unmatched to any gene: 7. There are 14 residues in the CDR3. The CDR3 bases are TGTGCCAGCAGCTACACAGGGGGAGGCTACGAGCAGTACTTC. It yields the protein CASSYTGGGYEQYF.

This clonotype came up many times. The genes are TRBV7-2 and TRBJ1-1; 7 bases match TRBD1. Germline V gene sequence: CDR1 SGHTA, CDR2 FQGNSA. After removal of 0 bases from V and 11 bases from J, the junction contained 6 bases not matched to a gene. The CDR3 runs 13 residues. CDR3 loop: CASSLAGGTRAFF. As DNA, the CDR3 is TGTGCCAGCAGCTTAGCAGGGGGCACTAGGGCTTTCTTT.

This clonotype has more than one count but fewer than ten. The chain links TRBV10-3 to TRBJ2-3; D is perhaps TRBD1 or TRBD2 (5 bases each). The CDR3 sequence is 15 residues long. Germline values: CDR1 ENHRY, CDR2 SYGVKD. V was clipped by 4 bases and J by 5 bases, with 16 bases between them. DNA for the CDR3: TGTGCCATCAGTGTAGCGACGGGGCCGGGAGATACGCAGTATTTT. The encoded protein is CAISVATGPGDTQYF.

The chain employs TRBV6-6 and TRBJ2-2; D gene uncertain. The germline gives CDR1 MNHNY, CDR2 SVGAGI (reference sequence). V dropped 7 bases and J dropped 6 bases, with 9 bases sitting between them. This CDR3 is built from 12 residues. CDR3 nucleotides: TGTGCCAGCAATCCACGAGCCGGGGAGCTGTTTTTT. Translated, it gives CASNPRAGELFF.

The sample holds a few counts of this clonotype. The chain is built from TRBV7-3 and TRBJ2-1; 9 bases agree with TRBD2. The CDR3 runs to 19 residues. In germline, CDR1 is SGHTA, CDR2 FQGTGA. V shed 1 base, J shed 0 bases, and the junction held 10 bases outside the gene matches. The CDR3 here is CASSLKRLAGPSSYNEQFF. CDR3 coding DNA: TGTGCCAGCAGCTTAAAGCGTCTAGCGGGACCGAGCTCCTACAATGAGCAGTTCTTC.

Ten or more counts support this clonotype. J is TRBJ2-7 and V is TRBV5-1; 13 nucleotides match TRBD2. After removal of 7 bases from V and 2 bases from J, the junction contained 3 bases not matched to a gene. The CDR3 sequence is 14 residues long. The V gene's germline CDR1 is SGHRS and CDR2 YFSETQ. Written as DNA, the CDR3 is TGCGCCAGCCAGGGACTAGCGGGACCCTACGAGCAGTACTTC. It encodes CASQGLAGPYEQYF.

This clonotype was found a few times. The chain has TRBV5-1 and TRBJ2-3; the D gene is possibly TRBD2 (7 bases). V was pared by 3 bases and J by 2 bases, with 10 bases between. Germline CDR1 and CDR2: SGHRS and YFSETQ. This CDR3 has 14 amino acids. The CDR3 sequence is CASSSGGLTDTQYF. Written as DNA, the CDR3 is TGCGCCAGCAGCTCCGGGGGGCTCACAGATACGCAGTATTTT.

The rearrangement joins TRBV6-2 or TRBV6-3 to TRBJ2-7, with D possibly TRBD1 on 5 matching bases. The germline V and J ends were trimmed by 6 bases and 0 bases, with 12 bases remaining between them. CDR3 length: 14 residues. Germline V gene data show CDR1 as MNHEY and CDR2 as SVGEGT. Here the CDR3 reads CASSPRGNSYEQYF. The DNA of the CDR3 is TGTGCCAGCAGCCCAAGGGGAAACTCCTACGAGCAGTACTTC.

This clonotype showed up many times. The CDR3 loop reads CASSFRGQGSPLHF. Here the CDR3 DNA reads TGTGCCAGCAGTTTTCGGGGGCAAGGTTCACCCCTCCACTTT. The chain couples TRBV12-3 or TRBV12-4 to TRBJ1-6, with D possibly matching TRBD1 (6 bases). CDR3 size: 14 residues. Trimming left V 3 bases short and J 9 bases short, with 12 bases between.

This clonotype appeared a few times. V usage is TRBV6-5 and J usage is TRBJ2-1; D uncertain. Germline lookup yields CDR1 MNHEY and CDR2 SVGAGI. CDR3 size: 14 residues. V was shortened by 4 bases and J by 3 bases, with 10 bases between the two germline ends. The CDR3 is CASSSAAYYNEQFF. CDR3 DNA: TGTGCCAGCAGTTCCGCGGCCTACTACAATGAGCAGTTCTTC.

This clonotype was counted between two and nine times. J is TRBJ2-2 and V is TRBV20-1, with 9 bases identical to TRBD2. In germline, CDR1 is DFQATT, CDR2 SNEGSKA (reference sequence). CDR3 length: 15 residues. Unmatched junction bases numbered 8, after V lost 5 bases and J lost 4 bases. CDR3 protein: CSAARDSGSTGELFF. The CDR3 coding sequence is TGCAGTGCTGCTCGCGATAGCGGGAGCACCGGGGAGCTGTTTTTT.

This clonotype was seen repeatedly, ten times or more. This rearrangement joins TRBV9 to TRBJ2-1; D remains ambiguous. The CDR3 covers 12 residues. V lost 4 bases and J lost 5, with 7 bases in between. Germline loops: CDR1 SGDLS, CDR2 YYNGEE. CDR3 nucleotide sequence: TGTGCCAGCAGCCCCAAAGACAATGAGCAGTTCTTC. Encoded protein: CASSPKDNEQFF.

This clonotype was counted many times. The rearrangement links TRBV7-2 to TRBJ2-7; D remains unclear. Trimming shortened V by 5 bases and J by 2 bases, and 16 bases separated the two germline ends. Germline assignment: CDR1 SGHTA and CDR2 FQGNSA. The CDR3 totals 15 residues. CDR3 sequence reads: CASSLSPGPTYEQYF. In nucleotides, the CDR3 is TGTGCCAGCAGCCTATCTCCAGGACCCACCTACGAGCAGTACTTC.

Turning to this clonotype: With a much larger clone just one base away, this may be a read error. The CDR3 bases are TGTGCCAGCACTAGCGGGATCAGCTCCTACAATGCGCAGTTCTTC. Translation gives CASTSGISSYNAQFF. The rearrangement joins TRBV2 to TRBJ2-1; 9 positions match TRBD2. Per germline, CDR1 SNHLY and CDR2 FYNNEI. CDR3 length: 15 amino acids.

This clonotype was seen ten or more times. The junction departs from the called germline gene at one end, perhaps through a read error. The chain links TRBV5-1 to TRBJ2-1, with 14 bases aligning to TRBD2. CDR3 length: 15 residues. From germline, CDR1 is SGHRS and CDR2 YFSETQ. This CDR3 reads CASSPGTSGSGEQFF. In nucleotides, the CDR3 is TGTGCCAGCAGCCCCGGGACTAGCGGGAGCGGTGAGCAGTTCTTC.

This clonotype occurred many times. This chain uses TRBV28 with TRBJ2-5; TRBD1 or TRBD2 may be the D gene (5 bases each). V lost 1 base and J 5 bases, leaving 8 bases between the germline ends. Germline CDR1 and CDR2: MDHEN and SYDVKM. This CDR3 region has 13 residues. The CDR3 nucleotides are TGTGCCAGCAGTTTATTCGAGGGGGAGACCCAGTACTTC. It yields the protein CASSLFEGETQYF.

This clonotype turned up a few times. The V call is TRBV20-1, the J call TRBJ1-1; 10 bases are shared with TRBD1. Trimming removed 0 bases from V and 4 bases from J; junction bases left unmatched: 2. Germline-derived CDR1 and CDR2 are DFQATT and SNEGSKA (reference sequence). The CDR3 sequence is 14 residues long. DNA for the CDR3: TGCAGTGCTAGAGATTGGGACAGGGGCACTGAAGCTTTCTTT. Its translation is CSARDWDRGTEAFF.

This CDR3 reads CASKRTGDIMNTEAFF. The CDR3 region has the DNA TGTGCCAGTAAAAGGACAGGGGATATCATGAACACTGAAGCTTTCTTT. The rearrangement links TRBV9 to TRBJ1-1; 9 positions agree with TRBD1. This CDR3 region has 16 residues. CDR1 is SGDLS and CDR2 is YYNGEE in the germline V gene. V was pared by 8 bases and J by 0 bases, with 11 bases of the junction left unmatched.

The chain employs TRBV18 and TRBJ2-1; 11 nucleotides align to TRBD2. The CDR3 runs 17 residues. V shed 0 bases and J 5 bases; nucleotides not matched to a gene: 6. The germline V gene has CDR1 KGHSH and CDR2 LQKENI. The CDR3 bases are TGTGCCAGCTCACCACCTAGCGGGAGGGCCCCGGACAATGAGCAGTTCTTC. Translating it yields CASSPPSGRAPDNEQFF.

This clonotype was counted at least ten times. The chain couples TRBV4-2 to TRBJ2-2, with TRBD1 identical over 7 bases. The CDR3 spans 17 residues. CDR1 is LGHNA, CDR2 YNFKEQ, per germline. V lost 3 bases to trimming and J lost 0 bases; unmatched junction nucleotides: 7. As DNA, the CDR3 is TGTGCCAGCAGCCAGATTAACAGGGGCGCGAACACCGGGGAGCTGTTTTTT. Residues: CASSQINRGANTGELFF.